This T cell receptor (beta chain) was obtained from a study of post-analysis software for immune sequencing data. Study context: The patients showed relapsing-remitting, secondary progressive and progressive-relapsing multiple sclerosis courses.

V was shortened by 3 bases and J by 1 base, with 4 bases between the two germline ends. CDR3 length: 13 residues. Tagging with unique molecular identifiers was a feature of the TCR beta cDNA libraries. TCRdb analysed the PCR reads with MiXCR anew, one entry per CDR3 protein. The sample has roughly 580,000 distinct CDR3 sequences, around 47% seen once. This clonotype has a handful of counts. Antigen unknown. Study-level findings and limits: Compared with controls, patients showed significantly lower normalized Chao1 diversity. In patients, five TRBV segments were more frequent than in controls, with TRBV5-6, TRBV5-1 and TRBV20-1 among them. Analysis by F measure revealed that same-batch samples clustered strongly together.

The rearrangement joins TRBV12-3 or TRBV12-4 to TRBJ2-1; D call uncertain. Sequencing was done on a sample of blood. This clonotype originated in a girl aged 5-17 years with multiple sclerosis. As DNA, the CDR3 is TGTGCCAGCAGTTTGATTTCCTACAATGAGCAGTTCTTC. Amino acids: CASSLISYNEQFF.